This T cell receptor (beta chain) was captured in a study of T cells in Graves' hyperthyroidism and ophthalmopathy. At least ten counts were recorded for this clonotype. The ends were cut back, 2 bases at V and 5 bases at J, with 13 bases in the middle. This CDR3 contains 14 residues. Per germline, CDR1 MNHNS and CDR2 SASEGT. RNA transcripts served as the template for amplifying TCR beta CDR3 regions. The HTBI primer set served for first-round RT-PCR of the TCR CDR3. TCRdb re-called the multiplex PCR reads with MiXCR, one entry per CDR3 protein. This sample carries approximately 600,000 distinct CDR3 sequences, roughly 15% of them seen once, and the ten largest clones take 4.3%.

The chain recombines TRBV6-1 with TRBJ2-7; no reliable D call. The sequenced sample was blood. The TCR was taken from a woman aged 40 to 50 with Graves' ophthalmopathy. The CDR3: CASSERLSYDEQYF. Here the CDR3 DNA reads TGTGCCAGCAGTGAACGATTATCCTACGACGAGCAGTACTTC.